The 15 T cell receptor beta chains listed next were all sequenced from one sample in a study of cytotoxic CD8 clonotypes in ibrutinib-treated CLL. The protocol was immunoSEQ multiplex PCR, while the TCRdb copy is restricted to in-frame clones and leaves out a portion. The data show more than 300,000 clones, around four fifths seen once. Here the sequenced sample was PBMCs, taken before ibrutinib treatment. The receptor source for this set is a human donor with chronic lymphocytic leukemia.

The gene calls are TRBV5-6 and TRBJ2-1; a weak D match, TRBD1 (6 bases). The CDR3 is 14 residues long. V was shortened by 4 bases and J by 5 bases, with 13 bases between the two germline ends. CDR1 SGHDT and CDR2 YYEEEE come from the germline V gene. The CDR3 DNA sequence: TGTGCCAGCAGCAAATTCCGGGACAACAATGAGCAGTTCTTC. Protein product: CASSKFRDNNEQFF.

The CDR3 spells CASSFKFQETQYF. DNA of the CDR3: TGTGCCAGCAGTTTTAAGTTCCAAGAGACCCAGTACTTC. This rearrangement joins TRBV28 to TRBJ2-5, with D uncertain. In germline, CDR1 is MDHEN, CDR2 SYDVKM. The CDR3 runs to 13 residues. V gave up 3 bases and J gave up 1 base, with 6 bases separating them.

The gene calls are TRBV6-5 and TRBJ2-2; D may be TRBD2 (6 bases). With 5 bases removed from V and 1 base from J, the gap between germline ends came to 11 bases. Germline loops: CDR1 MNHEY, CDR2 SVGAGI. This CDR3 region has 15 residues. The CDR3 loop is CASSRRDWNTGELFF. As DNA, the CDR3 is TGTGCCAGCAGTCGCCGGGACTGGAACACCGGGGAGCTGTTTTTT.

The genes are TRBV29-1 and TRBJ2-3; D not certain. Per the germline V gene, CDR1 is SQVTM and CDR2 is ANQGSEA. This CDR3 is built from 11 residues. The CDR3 region is CTSAWADTQYF. DNA for the CDR3: TGCACCTCGGCTTGGGCAGATACGCAGTATTTT.

This rearrangement joins TRBV6-4 to TRBJ2-7; unclear D gene. Germline-derived CDR1 and CDR2 are MRHNA and SNTAGT. The CDR3 sequence is 18 residues long. V lost 0 bases to trimming and J lost 0 bases, with 18 bases between them. The CDR3 is CASSDSNGWRRNSYEQYF. DNA for the CDR3: TGTGCCAGCAGTGACTCGAATGGGTGGCGGCGCAACTCCTACGAGCAGTACTTC.

The rearrangement uses TRBV19 and TRBJ2-6; D is unresolved. Deletions cut 4 bases from V and 0 bases from J, with 7 bases between. Germline V gene sequence: CDR1 LNHDA, CDR2 SQIVND (reference sequence). The CDR3 totals 15 residues. CDR3 sequence: CASSTGVSGANVLTF. As DNA, the CDR3 is TGTGCCAGTAGTACTGGGGTCTCTGGGGCCAACGTCCTGACTTTC.

This clone occurred a few times. V usage is TRBV2 and J usage is TRBJ2-5; 9 bases map to TRBD2. This CDR3 has 16 residues. Germline CDR1 is SNHLY and CDR2 is FYNNEI. V dropped 6 bases and J dropped 2; count of bases not matched to a gene: 10. This CDR3 is CASRRILTSGQETQYF. The CDR3 DNA is TGTGCCAGCAGAAGGATCTTGACTAGCGGACAAGAGACCCAGTACTTC.

The chain carries TRBV7-2 and TRBJ2-2; unclear D gene. Looked up from germline, CDR1 is SGHTA and CDR2 is FQGNSA. Trimming left V 5 bases short and J 6 bases short, with 16 bases between. This CDR3 contains 15 residues. CDR3 sequence reads: CASSNHGSGAGELFF. The CDR3 DNA reads TGTGCCAGCAGCAACCACGGATCCGGCGCCGGGGAGCTGTTTTTT.

The chain carries TRBV30 and TRBJ1-3; D unresolved. The CDR3 runs 14 residues. The germline V gene has CDR1 GTSNPN and CDR2 SVGIG (reference sequence). V was pared by 3 bases and J by 0 bases, with 9 bases between. DNA of the CDR3: TGTGCCTGGAGGGGAGTCCGCTCTGGAAACACCATATATTTT. This sequence encodes CAWRGVRSGNTIYF.

The V gene is TRBV10-2, the J gene TRBJ1-5; no clear D. The CDR3 covers 15 residues. Germline V gene sequence: CDR1 WSHSY, CDR2 SAAADI. Trimming left V 1 base short and J 6 bases short, with 13 bases between. In DNA, the CDR3 is TGCGCCAGCAGTGAGTTTTCTCTTACAAGTCAGCCCCAGCATTTT. Protein: CASSEFSLTSQPQHF.

The CDR3 nucleotides are TGTGCCAGCAGCCAAATCTGGCAGGGGGTCTCTGGAAACACCATATATTTT. Encoded protein: CASSQIWQGVSGNTIYF. The V and J genes are TRBV5-6 and TRBJ1-3; 7 nucleotides agree with TRBD1. CDR3 length equals 17 residues. V shed 4 bases, J shed 0 bases, and the junction held 10 bases outside the gene matches. CDR1 is SGHDT and CDR2 is YYEEEE in the germline V gene.

The chain uses TRBV6-1 and TRBJ1-1; possibly TRBD1 for D (5 bases). Looked up from germline, CDR1 is MNHNS and CDR2 is SASEGT. V lost 3 bases to trimming and J lost 6 bases, with 8 bases between them. This CDR3 comprises 12 residues. CDR3 in amino acids: CASSEQGPEAFF. The CDR3 DNA reads as TGTGCCAGCAGTGAGCAGGGTCCTGAAGCTTTCTTT.

The V and J genes are TRBV6-5 and TRBJ2-7; possible D gene TRBD2, 6 bases. Germline-derived CDR1 and CDR2 are MNHEY and SVGAGI. This CDR3 contains 11 residues. V lost 5 bases, J lost 6 bases, and 8 bases lay in between. This CDR3 is CASSGGFEQYF. The CDR3 DNA reads TGTGCCAGCAGTGGGGGGTTCGAGCAGTACTTC.

The chain couples TRBV19 to TRBJ2-2; 9 bases are shared with TRBD1. The CDR3 has 16 amino acids. Germline trimming cut 8 bases from V and 3 bases from J; bases unmatched to any gene: 10. CDR1 and CDR2 (germline): LNHDA, SQIVND (reference sequence). The CDR3 sequence is CASSLTGGDYTGELFF. The CDR3 region has the DNA TGTGCCAGTTCACTAACAGGGGGCGATTACACCGGGGAGCTGTTTTTT.

The chain has TRBV14 and TRBJ1-2, with D unresolved. The CDR3 sequence is 17 residues long. Germline CDR1 SGHDN, CDR2 FVKESK. The V gene lost 0 bases and the J gene lost 8 bases, with 22 bases spanning the gap. CDR3 region: CASSQDVNDGGVGGYTF. CDR3 bases: TGTGCCAGCAGCCAAGATGTAAATGATGGTGGGGTCGGCGGCTACACCTTC.